These T cell receptor beta chains were read from a single sample in a study of blood T cell repertoires in COVID-19. Some clones are missing from TCRdb's copy, which holds only in-frame ones; the method was immunoSEQ multiplex PCR. This sample has hundreds of thousands of clones; around nine tenths occur once, and the top ten carry 3% to 4%. What was sequenced was peripheral blood. These TCRs come from a woman aged 18-29 years who had recovered from COVID-19. Each CDR3 is given with its conserved first and last residue. Fields, in order: V gene, clone size, J gene, D gene, CDR3 DNA, CDR3 protein. A D gene is named only where the DNA matches it firmly. Clone size is given for some rows only: seen once, a few or many times, or a class if the clone is expanded.

V: TRBV18
size: NA
J: TRBJ2-3
D: NA
DNA: TGTGCCAGCTCATTCGTGGTTTCGGACAGACTCACAGATACGCAGTATTTT
CDR3: CASSFVVSDRLTDTQYF

V: TRBV9
size: NA
J: TRBJ1-1
D: NA
DNA: TGTGCCAGCAGCGTCGGTGAAGGGCGGGCGGCTTTCTTT
CDR3: CASSVGEGRAAFF

V: TRBV5-6
size: NA
J: TRBJ2-3
D: NA
DNA: TGTGCCAGCAGTTTGGGTGAGGGCACAGATACGCAGTATTTT
CDR3: CASSLGEGTDTQYF

V: TRBV7-9
size: NA
J: TRBJ1-5
D: NA
DNA: TGTGCCAGCAGCTTAGTGGGTCCTAGTAATCAGCCCCAGCATTTT
CDR3: CASSLVGPSNQPQHF

V: TRBV12-3/TRBV12-4
size: NA
J: TRBJ2-1
D: TRBD1
DNA: TGTGCCAGCAGTCTGACAGGGGGGGCTGAGCAGTTCTTC
CDR3: CASSLTGGAEQFF

V: TRBV7-9
size: once
J: TRBJ2-1
D: TRBD2
DNA: TGTGCCAGCAGTCTGAGCGGGAGGGCCTTAGATGAGCAGTTCTTC
CDR3: CASSLSGRALDEQFF

V: TRBV27
size: NA
J: TRBJ1-2
D: TRBD1
DNA: TGTGCCAGCAGTCCCGGGACAGGGGCCTTTAACTATGGCTACACCTTC
CDR3: CASSPGTGAFNYGYTF

V: TRBV2
size: NA
J: TRBJ1-2
D: NA
DNA: TGTGCCAGCAGTGGAGGACAACTCTATGGCTACACCTTC
CDR3: CASSGGQLYGYTF

V: TRBV21-1
size: NA
J: TRBJ1-5
D: NA
DNA: TGTGCCAGCAGCAAAAGGGAGGAACCAGATAGCAATCAGCCCCAGCATTTT
CDR3: CASSKREEPDSNQPQHF

V: TRBV9
size: NA
J: TRBJ2-1
D: TRBD2
DNA: TGTGCCAGCAGCCTGGGTGGCGGGAGTATGCATGAGCAGTTCTTC
CDR3: CASSLGGGSMHEQFF

V: TRBV27
size: few
J: TRBJ2-1
D: TRBD2
DNA: TGTGCCAGCAGGCGGACTAGCGGGGGAACTTCCTACAATGAGCAGTTCTTC
CDR3: CASRRTSGGTSYNEQFF

V: TRBV11-2
size: NA
J: TRBJ2-1
D: TRBD2
DNA: TGTGCCAGCAGCTTATTTGGGACTAGCGGGAGGAATGAGCAGTTCTTC
CDR3: CASSLFGTSGRNEQFF

V: TRBV21-1
size: NA
J: TRBJ2-1
D: NA
DNA: TGTGCCAGCAGCAAAGAAAGGACTAGCGGAAGACCCTACAATGAGCAGTTCTTC
CDR3: CASSKERTSGRPYNEQFF

V: TRBV29-1
size: NA
J: TRBJ2-1
D: TRBD2
DNA: TGCAGCGTCTCCCCTGGACTAGCGGGAGTTGCAAGCTCCTACAATGAGCAGTTCTTC
CDR3: CSVSPGLAGVASSYNEQFF

V: TRBV5-4
size: NA
J: TRBJ2-1
D: TRBD2
DNA: TGTGCCAGCAGCTTCGACATAGCGGGAGGGGACAATGAGCAGTTCTTC
CDR3: CASSFDIAGGDNEQFF

V: TRBV11-3
size: NA
J: TRBJ1-1
D: NA
DNA: TGTGCCAGCAGGACCACAGGGTACACTGAAGCTTTCTTT
CDR3: CASRTTGYTEAFF

V: TRBV24-1
size: NA
J: TRBJ2-1
D: TRBD1
DNA: TGTGCCACCAGTGGTACGAACGGACAGGGGTCCTACAATGAGCAGTTCTTC
CDR3: CATSGTNGQGSYNEQFF

V: TRBV23-1
size: NA
J: TRBJ1-2
D: TRBD1
DNA: TGCGCCAGCAGTCGGTCTGGACAGGTCCGGGGTGGCTACACCTTC
CDR3: CASSRSGQVRGGYTF

V: TRBV4-3
size: NA
J: TRBJ2-5
D: TRBD2
DNA: TGCGCCAGCAGCCACGCCGGGGGGGCGCGGGAGACCCAGTACTTC
CDR3: CASSHAGGARETQYF

V: TRBV27
size: NA
J: TRBJ1-6
D: NA
DNA: TGTGCCAGCAGTTCCAGGATCTTCGATAATTCACCCCTCCACTTT
CDR3: CASSSRIFDNSPLHF

V: TRBV10-3
size: NA
J: TRBJ1-1
D: NA
DNA: TGTGCCACCACAGGGAATGGGGACACTGAAGCTTTCTTT
CDR3: CATTGNGDTEAFF

V: TRBV5-1
size: NA
J: TRBJ2-3
D: TRBD2
DNA: TGCGCCAGCAGCCGGGGACTAGCGGACACAGATACGCAGTATTTT
CDR3: CASSRGLADTDTQYF

V: TRBV4-1
size: once
J: TRBJ1-4
D: NA
DNA: TGCGCCAGCAGCCAGCTGGCGGGGGCGACTAATGAAAAACTGTTTTTT
CDR3: CASSQLAGATNEKLFF

V: TRBV6-1
size: NA
J: TRBJ2-5
D: TRBD2
DNA: TGTGCCAGCAGTGACCTCCTAGCGGGACAAGAGACCCAGTACTTC
CDR3: CASSDLLAGQETQYF

V: TRBV6-6
size: NA
J: TRBJ2-2
D: NA
DNA: TGTGCCAGCAGTTACCAACCGTCCGGGACTACCGGGGAGCTGTTTTTT
CDR3: CASSYQPSGTTGELFF

V: TRBV5-1
size: NA
J: TRBJ2-5
D: NA
DNA: TGCGCCAGCAGCCTGAGCGGTCGGTCCCAAGAGACCCAGTACTTC
CDR3: CASSLSGRSQETQYF

V: TRBV6-6
size: NA
J: TRBJ1-1
D: NA
DNA: TGTGCCAGCAGACTTATGGTCAGGGAAGGTTCTGAAGCTTTCTTT
CDR3: CASRLMVREGSEAFF

V: TRBV9
size: NA
J: TRBJ1-4
D: NA
DNA: TGTGCCAGCGCCCCAGGGGTAACTAATGAAAAACTGTTTTTT
CDR3: CASAPGVTNEKLFF

V: TRBV24-1
size: NA
J: TRBJ2-1
D: NA
DNA: TGTGCCACACAGGGGGCATCAAGCGGGAGGGCCCTCAGCAATGAGCAGTTCTTC
CDR3: CATQGASSGRALSNEQFF

V: TRBV24-1
size: NA
J: TRBJ1-5
D: TRBD1
DNA: TGTGCCACCAGTGATCCCCGACAGGGAGAACAGCCCCAGCATTTT
CDR3: CATSDPRQGEQPQHF

V: TRBV11-2
size: NA
J: TRBJ2-3
D: TRBD2
DNA: TGTGCCAGCAGCCCAGGGGGGACTAGCGGGTTGATCACAGATACGCAGTATTTT
CDR3: CASSPGGTSGLITDTQYF

V: TRBV3-1/TRBV3-2
size: NA
J: TRBJ2-4
D: NA
DNA: TGTGCCAGCAGCCAAGCGGCAGGGGTAGCCAAAAACATTCAGTACTTC
CDR3: CASSQAAGVAKNIQYF

V: TRBV4-3
size: NA
J: TRBJ1-2
D: NA
DNA: TGCGCCAGCAGCCAAGATCTTCCCAGCGAATACTATGGCTACACCTTC
CDR3: CASSQDLPSEYYGYTF

V: TRBV10-2
size: many
J: TRBJ1-2
D: TRBD1
DNA: TGCGCCAGCCTTCAGGGGGACTATGGCTACACCTTC
CDR3: CASLQGDYGYTF

V: TRBV5-6
size: NA
J: TRBJ1-6
D: TRBD1
DNA: TGTGCCAGCAGCTCATCCCGGGACAGATATAATTCACCCCTCCACTTT
CDR3: CASSSSRDRYNSPLHF

V: TRBV4-3
size: NA
J: TRBJ2-1
D: NA
DNA: TGCGCCAGCAGCCAAGAGTCCCCTGGGGGGTATCGATTGGATGAGCAGTTCTTC
CDR3: CASSQESPGGYRLDEQFF

V: TRBV12-3/TRBV12-4
size: NA
J: TRBJ1-1
D: NA
DNA: TGTGCCAGCGGTCGGGGGACTGAAGCTTTCTTT
CDR3: CASGRGTEAFF

V: TRBV5-5
size: few
J: TRBJ1-4
D: NA
DNA: TGTGCCAGCAGCTGGGGCGTGCGGGAAAAACTGTTTTTT
CDR3: CASSWGVREKLFF

V: TRBV14
size: NA
J: TRBJ2-1
D: NA
DNA: TGTGCCAGCAGCGAGGTGTATCCCCCCATTGGTGAGCAGTTCTTC
CDR3: CASSEVYPPIGEQFF

V: TRBV19
size: NA
J: TRBJ1-1
D: NA
DNA: TGTGCCAGTAGTATGAGGACAGCGAACACTGAAGCTTTCTTT
CDR3: CASSMRTANTEAFF

V: TRBV7-9
size: NA
J: TRBJ2-1
D: TRBD1
DNA: TGTGCCAGCAGCTTAGCCACAGGGGTCCTCTACAATGAGCAGTTCTTC
CDR3: CASSLATGVLYNEQFF

V: TRBV7-9
size: NA
J: TRBJ1-1
D: NA
DNA: TGTGCCAGCAGCCACAACCTGGAGTTCTTT
CDR3: CASSHNLEFF

V: TRBV19
size: NA
J: TRBJ1-1
D: NA
DNA: TGTGCCAGTATGAGACAGATGAACACTGAAGCTTTCTTT
CDR3: CASMRQMNTEAFF

V: TRBV9
size: NA
J: TRBJ1-6
D: TRBD1
DNA: TGTGCCAGCAGCGCACGGACAGGGAACGGGTCACCCCTCCACTTT
CDR3: CASSARTGNGSPLHF